These T cell receptor beta chains were read from a single sample in a study of blood T cell repertoires in COVID-19. Data came from immunoSEQ multiplex PCR; TCRdb stores just in-frame clones and leaves some out. The sample lists around 280,000 clones, roughly nine tenths occurring once. The sample consisted of peripheral blood. The source is a woman aged 25 to 45 with COVID-19, enrolled during active disease. CDR3s include the opening cysteine and the closing phenylalanine or tryptophan. D genes are given only for firm matches. Clone size is given for some rows only: seen once, a few or many times, or a class if the clone is expanded.

d_call	clone_size	v_call	j_call	cdr3_aa	cdr3_nt
-	-	TRBV6-2/TRBV6-3	TRBJ2-3	CASSYPPGDISDTQYF	TGTGCCAGCAGTTACCCCCCAGGGGATATTTCGGATACGCAGTATTTT
-	-	TRBV30	TRBJ1-6	CAWSWEGLDSPLHF	TGTGCCTGGAGCTGGGAGGGCTTAGATTCACCCCTCCACTTT
-	-	TRBV7-9	TRBJ2-5	CASSHEETQYF	TGTGCCAGCAGCCATGAAGAGACCCAGTACTTC
TRBD1	few	TRBV19	TRBJ2-7	CASSIDTGGRTPRYF	TGTGCCAGTAGTATAGACACAGGGGGCCGAACTCCCCGGTACTTC
-	-	TRBV6-2/TRBV6-3	TRBJ1-1	CASSPQGNTEAFF	TGTGCCAGCAGCCCTCAGGGGAACACTGAAGCTTTCTTT
-	once	TRBV11-3	TRBJ2-5	CASSLREQETQYF	TGTGCCAGCAGCTTACGGGAGCAAGAGACCCAGTACTTC
-	-	TRBV6-2/TRBV6-3	TRBJ2-7	CASSSSALYEQYF	TGTGCCAGCAGTTCGAGTGCCCTGTACGAGCAGTACTTC
-	-	TRBV28	TRBJ1-2	CASSSNYGYTF	TGTGCCAGCAGTTCGAACTATGGCTACACCTTC
-	-	TRBV5-1	TRBJ2-5	CASDLVGARETQYF	TGCGCCAGCGACTTAGTTGGGGCACGAGAGACCCAGTACTTC
-	-	TRBV5-5	TRBJ2-3	CASSYSAGKDTQYF	TGTGCCAGCAGCTATTCCGCAGGGAAAGATACGCAGTATTTT
-	-	TRBV3-1/TRBV3-2	TRBJ1-6	CASSQPAGNSPLHF	TGTGCCAGCAGCCAGCCAGCAGGGAATTCACCCCTCCACTTT
-	few	TRBV4-1	TRBJ1-1	CASSQPPQGLWTEAFF	TGCGCCAGCAGCCAGCCACCCCAGGGCCTTTGGACTGAAGCTTTCTTT
-	-	TRBV13	TRBJ1-3	CASSAQTVSSGNTIYF	TGTGCCAGCAGCGCCCAGACAGTCAGCTCTGGAAACACCATATATTTT
-	-	TRBV19	TRBJ1-2	CASSMDTRAYGYTF	TGTGCCAGTAGTATGGACACACGAGCCTATGGCTACACCTTC
TRBD1	-	TRBV7-9	TRBJ1-6	CASSLALTRDRGPNSPLHF	TGTGCCAGCAGCTTAGCACTGACCCGGGACAGGGGACCCAATTCACCCCTCCACTTT
-	-	TRBV5-1	TRBJ1-1	CASSYDKNTEAFF	TGCGCCAGCAGTTATGACAAGAACACTGAAGCTTTCTTT
TRBD1	few	TRBV27	TRBJ1-2	CASSTGQGVPNYGYTF	TGTGCCAGCAGTACGGGACAGGGAGTCCCAAACTATGGCTACACCTTC
TRBD2	-	TRBV4-1	TRBJ2-3	CASSQGTSGGSSTDTQYF	TGCGCCAGCAGCCAAGGAACTAGCGGGGGATCTAGCACAGATACGCAGTATTTT
-	few	TRBV5-1	TRBJ1-1	CASSLRVAGQTEAFF	TGCGCCAGCAGCTTGAGGGTCGCAGGGCAGACTGAAGCTTTCTTT
-	-	TRBV27	TRBJ2-2	CASKTHRNTGELFF	TGTGCCAGCAAAACCCACAGGAACACCGGGGAGCTGTTTTTT
TRBD1	-	TRBV19	TRBJ1-2	CASSIVKGTDYGYTF	TGTGCCAGTAGTATTGTAAAGGGGACAGACTATGGCTACACCTTC
-	-	TRBV6-1	TRBJ1-4	CASSEAGGTNEKLFF	TGTGCCAGCAGTGAAGCCGGGGGGACTAATGAAAAACTGTTTTTT
-	once	TRBV5-4	TRBJ1-2	CASSSFPEIYYGYTF	TGTGCCAGCAGCTCCTTCCCCGAGATTTACTATGGCTACACCTTC
-	-	TRBV4-1	TRBJ2-5	CASSLGQKETQYF	TGCGCCAGCAGCCTGGGGCAGAAAGAGACCCAGTACTTC
-	-	TRBV4-1	TRBJ1-4	CASSLLTGQPNEKLFF	TGCGCCAGCAGCCTCCTAACAGGGCAGCCTAATGAAAAACTGTTTTTT
-	-	TRBV14	TRBJ2-3	CASSQESISRDTQYF	TGTGCCAGCAGCCAAGAATCGATTAGCCGCGATACGCAGTATTTT
-	-	TRBV7-9	TRBJ1-1	CASRPTGRVEAFF	TGTGCCAGCAGACCAACAGGGAGAGTTGAAGCTTTCTTT
TRBD1	-	TRBV5-4	TRBJ2-3	CASSERGGTGFTDTQYF	TGTGCCAGCAGCGAACGAGGAGGGACAGGGTTCACAGATACGCAGTATTTT
TRBD1	-	TRBV19	TRBJ2-7	CASSYRGSYEQYF	TGTGCCAGTAGTTACAGGGGGTCCTACGAGCAGTACTTC
TRBD2	-	TRBV10-1	TRBJ2-1	CASSESIGGANEQFF	TGCGCCAGCAGTGAGTCGATCGGGGGGGCCAATGAGCAGTTCTTC
-	-	TRBV27	TRBJ1-2	CASGFSGGWGYTF	TGTGCCAGCGGATTCTCGGGGGGTTGGGGCTACACCTTC
TRBD2	-	TRBV2	TRBJ2-7	CASTLQASGGYEQYF	TGTGCCAGCACCTTGCAGGCTAGCGGGGGTTACGAGCAGTACTTC
TRBD1	-	TRBV18	TRBJ2-1	CASSPRRQGANEQFF	TGTGCCAGCTCACCAAGGAGACAGGGGGCGAATGAGCAGTTCTTC
TRBD1	-	TRBV5-1	TRBJ1-6	CASRQGADSPLHF	TGCGCCAGTAGACAGGGGGCGGATTCACCCCTCCACTTT
-	-	TRBV5-1	TRBJ2-5	CASSSGHRIQETQYF	TGCGCCAGCAGTTCGGGACACAGAATCCAAGAGACCCAGTACTTC
-	once	TRBV7-2	TRBJ2-6	CASSFLLGGLSGANVLTF	TGTGCCAGCAGCTTTCTTTTAGGGGGTCTCTCTGGGGCCAACGTCCTGACTTTC
TRBD2	-	TRBV5-6	TRBJ2-7	CASSSRGYSYEQYF	TGTGCCAGCAGCTCGCGGGGGTACTCCTACGAGCAGTACTTC
TRBD1	-	TRBV27	TRBJ1-2	CASSFYPGGNYGYTF	TGTGCCAGCAGTTTTTATCCAGGGGGCAACTATGGCTACACCTTC
-	-	TRBV9	TRBJ2-3	CASSVGRKATDTQYF	TGTGCCAGCAGCGTAGGGCGGAAGGCCACAGATACGCAGTATTTT
TRBD1	-	TRBV5-4	TRBJ2-5	CASSLGGTGETQYF	TGTGCCAGCAGCTTGGGGGGGACAGGGGAGACCCAGTACTTC
-	-	TRBV7-9	TRBJ1-4	CASSQFSATNEKLFF	TGTGCCAGCAGCCAGTTCAGTGCAACTAATGAAAAACTGTTTTTT
-	once	TRBV5-1	TRBJ1-3	CASSSTVAKGGKTIYF	TGCGCCAGCAGCTCTACCGTGGCCAAGGGAGGAAAGACCATATATTTT
-	once	TRBV13	TRBJ1-5	CASSPLPQRSNQPQHF	TGTGCCAGCAGCCCCCTCCCCCAGCGCAGCAATCAGCCCCAGCATTTT
-	-	TRBV13	TRBJ2-3	CASSFTPLTSTDTQYF	TGTGCCAGCAGCTTCACTCCACTCACTAGCACAGATACGCAGTATTTT
-	-	TRBV7-9	TRBJ2-2	CASSPLNGELFF	TGTGCCAGCAGCCCCCTTAACGGGGAGCTGTTTTTT
-	-	TRBV7-2	TRBJ1-2	CASSFLIRGYGYTF	TGTGCCAGCAGCTTCTTAATTCGAGGCTATGGCTACACCTTC
TRBD1	-	TRBV7-7	TRBJ2-7	CASSHGQGYEQYF	TGTGCCAGCAGCCACGGACAGGGCTATGAGCAGTACTTC
TRBD2	few	TRBV7-2	TRBJ2-1	CASSLRSPAGGRNEQFF	TGTGCCAGCAGCTTAAGGTCCCCAGCGGGGGGGAGGAATGAGCAGTTCTTC
TRBD2	-	TRBV4-2	TRBJ2-7	CASSQWRGSAEQYF	TGTGCCAGCAGCCAATGGCGGGGGTCCGCCGAGCAGTACTTC
-	-	TRBV28	TRBJ1-2	CASSVLGLNYGYTF	TGTGCCAGCAGTGTGTTAGGACTTAACTATGGCTACACCTTC
-	-	TRBV19	TRBJ1-1	CASKGILSEAFF	TGTGCCAGTAAGGGGATATTATCTGAAGCTTTCTTT
-	-	TRBV15	TRBJ2-3	CATSRDLRHIPTDTQYF	TGTGCCACCAGCAGAGATCTGAGGCACATCCCCACAGATACGCAGTATTTT
-	-	TRBV2	TRBJ1-5	CASHLEGGNQPQHF	TGTGCCAGCCACCTTGAGGGGGGCAATCAGCCCCAGCATTTT
TRBD1	-	TRBV6-5	TRBJ1-2	CASTGTGEGYGYTF	TGTGCCAGCACTGGGACAGGGGAGGGCTATGGCTACACCTTC
-	-	TRBV2	TRBJ1-2	CASSSPPVGYTF	TGTGCCAGCAGCTCCCCACCGGTGGGCTACACCTTC
-	-	TRBV27	TRBJ1-4	CASRKGASTEKLFF	TGTGCCAGCAGGAAAGGGGCGAGTACCGAAAAACTGTTTTTT
TRBD1	-	TRBV5-4	TRBJ1-2	CASSLKTGAPSGYTF	TGTGCCAGCAGCTTGAAGACAGGGGCACCTTCGGGCTACACCTTC
-	-	TRBV3-1/TRBV3-2	TRBJ1-1	CASSQSAWGPEAFF	TGTGCCAGCAGCCAAAGCGCCTGGGGCCCTGAAGCTTTCTTT